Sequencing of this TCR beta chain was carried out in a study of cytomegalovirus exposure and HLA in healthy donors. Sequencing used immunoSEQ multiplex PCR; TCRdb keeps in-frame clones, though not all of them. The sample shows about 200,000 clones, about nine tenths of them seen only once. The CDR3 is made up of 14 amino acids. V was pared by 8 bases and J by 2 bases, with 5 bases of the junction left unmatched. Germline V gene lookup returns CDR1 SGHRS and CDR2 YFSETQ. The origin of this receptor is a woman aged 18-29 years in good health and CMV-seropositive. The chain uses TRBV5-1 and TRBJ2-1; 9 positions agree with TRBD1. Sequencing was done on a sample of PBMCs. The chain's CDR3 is CASTNRGPYNEQFF. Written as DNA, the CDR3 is TGCGCCAGTACTAACAGGGGGCCCTACAATGAGCAGTTCTTC.